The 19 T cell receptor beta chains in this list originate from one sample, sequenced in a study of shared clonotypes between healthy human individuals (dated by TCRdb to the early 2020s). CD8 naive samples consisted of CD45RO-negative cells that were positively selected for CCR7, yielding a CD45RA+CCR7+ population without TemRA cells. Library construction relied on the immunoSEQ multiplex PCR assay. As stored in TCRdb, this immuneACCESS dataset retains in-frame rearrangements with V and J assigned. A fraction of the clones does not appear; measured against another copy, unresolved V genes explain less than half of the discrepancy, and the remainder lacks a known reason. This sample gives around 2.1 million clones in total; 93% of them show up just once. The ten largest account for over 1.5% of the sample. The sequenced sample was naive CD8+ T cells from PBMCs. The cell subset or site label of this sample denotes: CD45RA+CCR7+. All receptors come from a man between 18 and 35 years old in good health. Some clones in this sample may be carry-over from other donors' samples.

CDR3: CASNRQGVYEQYF. CDR3 bases: TGCGCCAGCAACAGACAGGGGGTCTACGAGCAGTACTTC. The chain links TRBV10-1 to TRBJ2-7, with 9 nucleotides matching TRBD1. The germline gives CDR1 WNHNN, CDR2 SYGVQD (reference sequence). The CDR3 consists of 13 residues. V shed 7 bases and J 3 bases; nucleotides not matched to a gene: 4.

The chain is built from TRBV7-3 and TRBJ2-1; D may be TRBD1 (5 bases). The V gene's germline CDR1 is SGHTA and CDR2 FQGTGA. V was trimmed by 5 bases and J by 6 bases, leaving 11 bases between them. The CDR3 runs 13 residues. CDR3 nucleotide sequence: TGTGCCAGCAGCCCGCAGACAGCCAATGAGCAGTTCTTC. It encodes CASSPQTANEQFF.

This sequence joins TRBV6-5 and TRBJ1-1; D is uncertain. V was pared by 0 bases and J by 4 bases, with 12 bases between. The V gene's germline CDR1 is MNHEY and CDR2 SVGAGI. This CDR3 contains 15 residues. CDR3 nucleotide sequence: TGTGCCAGCAGTTACTCCTGGGGATTGGCCACTGAAGCTTTCTTT. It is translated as CASSYSWGLATEAFF.

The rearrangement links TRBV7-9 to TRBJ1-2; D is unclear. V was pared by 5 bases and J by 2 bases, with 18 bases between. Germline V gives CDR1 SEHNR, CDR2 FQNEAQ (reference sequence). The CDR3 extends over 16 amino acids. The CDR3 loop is CASSTDQSGINYGYTF. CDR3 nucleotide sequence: TGTGCCAGCAGCACCGACCAGTCGGGCATAAACTATGGCTACACCTTC.

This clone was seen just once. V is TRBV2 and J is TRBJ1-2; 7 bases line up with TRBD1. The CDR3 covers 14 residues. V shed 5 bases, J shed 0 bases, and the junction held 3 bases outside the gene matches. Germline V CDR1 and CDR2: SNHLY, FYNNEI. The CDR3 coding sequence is TGTGCCAGCAGTCCGACAGGGACTAACTATGGCTACACCTTC. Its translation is CASSPTGTNYGYTF.

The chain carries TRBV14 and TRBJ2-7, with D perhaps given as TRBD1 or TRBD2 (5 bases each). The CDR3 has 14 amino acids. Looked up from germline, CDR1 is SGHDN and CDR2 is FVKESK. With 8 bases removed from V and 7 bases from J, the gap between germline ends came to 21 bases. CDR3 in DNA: TGTGCCAGCCAGATCCGGGGCAGACCCACGGAGCAGTACTTC. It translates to CASQIRGRPTEQYF.

The CDR3 region is CASSWLAGGRSEQYF. The CDR3 DNA is TGTGCCAGCAGCTGGCTAGCGGGAGGTCGGTCCGAGCAGTACTTC. The chain couples TRBV7-3 to TRBJ2-7; 11 nucleotides agree with TRBD2. V trimming: 4 bases; J trimming: 6 bases; junction bases outside the gene matches: 8. The germline gives CDR1 SGHTA, CDR2 FQGTGA. The CDR3 covers 15 residues.

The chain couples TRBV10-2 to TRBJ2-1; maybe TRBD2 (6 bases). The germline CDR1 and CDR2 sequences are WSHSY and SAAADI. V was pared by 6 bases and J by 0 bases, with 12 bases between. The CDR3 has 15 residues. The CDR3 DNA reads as TGCGCCAGCAGGGGGGACTGGAGCTCCTACAATGAGCAGTTCTTC. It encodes CASRGDWSSYNEQFF.

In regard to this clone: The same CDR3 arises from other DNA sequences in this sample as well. CDR3 protein: CASSPDRGAYNEQFF. CDR3 in DNA: TGTGCCAGCAGTCCAGACAGGGGAGCCTACAATGAGCAGTTCTTC. The V gene is TRBV27, the J gene TRBJ2-1, with TRBD1 matching 8 bases. Trimming removed 5 bases from V and 2 bases from J; junction bases left unmatched: 5. This CDR3 is built from 15 residues. The germline V gene has CDR1 MNHEY and CDR2 SMNVEV (reference sequence).

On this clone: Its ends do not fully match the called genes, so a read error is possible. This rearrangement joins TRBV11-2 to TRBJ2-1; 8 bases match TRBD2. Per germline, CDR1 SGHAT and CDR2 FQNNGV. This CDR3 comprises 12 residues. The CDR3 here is CASSSPGLVIIF. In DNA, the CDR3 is TGTGCCAGCAGCTCACCGGGACTAGTCATCATCTTC.

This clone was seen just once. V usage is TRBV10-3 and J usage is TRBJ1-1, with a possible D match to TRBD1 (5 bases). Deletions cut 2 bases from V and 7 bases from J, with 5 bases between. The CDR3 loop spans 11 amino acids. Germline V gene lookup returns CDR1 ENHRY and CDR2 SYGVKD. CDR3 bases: TGTGCCATCAGTGAGACAGGTGAAGCTTTCTTT. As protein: CAISETGEAFF.

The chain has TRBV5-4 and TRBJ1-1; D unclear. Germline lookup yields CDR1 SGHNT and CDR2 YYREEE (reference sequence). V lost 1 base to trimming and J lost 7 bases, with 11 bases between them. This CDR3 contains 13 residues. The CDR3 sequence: CASSLLFEGEAFF. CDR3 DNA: TGTGCCAGCAGCTTGCTATTTGAGGGTGAAGCTTTCTTT.

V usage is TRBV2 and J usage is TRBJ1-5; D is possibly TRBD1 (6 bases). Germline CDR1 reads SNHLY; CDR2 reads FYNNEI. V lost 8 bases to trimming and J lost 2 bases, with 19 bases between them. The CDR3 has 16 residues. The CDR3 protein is CASEGAGVVGNQPQHF. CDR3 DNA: TGTGCCAGCGAGGGTGCAGGGGTTGTAGGCAATCAGCCCCAGCATTTT.

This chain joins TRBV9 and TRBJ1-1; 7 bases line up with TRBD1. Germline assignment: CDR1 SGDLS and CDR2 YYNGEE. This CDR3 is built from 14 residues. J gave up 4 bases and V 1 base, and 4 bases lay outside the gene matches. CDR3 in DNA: TGTGCCAGCAGCGTACGACAGGGTGGCACTGAAGCTTTCTTT. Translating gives CASSVRQGGTEAFF.

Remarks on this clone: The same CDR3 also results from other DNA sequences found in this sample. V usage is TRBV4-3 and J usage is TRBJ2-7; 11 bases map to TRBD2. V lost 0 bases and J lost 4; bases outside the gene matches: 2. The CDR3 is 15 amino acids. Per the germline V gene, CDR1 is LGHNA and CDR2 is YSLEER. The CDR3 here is CASSQERTSGYEQYF. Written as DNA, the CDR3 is TGCGCCAGCAGCCAAGAACGGACTAGCGGGTACGAGCAGTACTTC.

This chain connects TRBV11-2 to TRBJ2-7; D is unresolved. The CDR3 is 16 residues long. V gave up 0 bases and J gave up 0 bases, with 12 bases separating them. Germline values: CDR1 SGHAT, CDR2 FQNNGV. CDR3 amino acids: CASSLDSRPGSYEQYF. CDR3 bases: TGTGCCAGCAGCTTAGACTCAAGGCCGGGCTCCTACGAGCAGTACTTC.

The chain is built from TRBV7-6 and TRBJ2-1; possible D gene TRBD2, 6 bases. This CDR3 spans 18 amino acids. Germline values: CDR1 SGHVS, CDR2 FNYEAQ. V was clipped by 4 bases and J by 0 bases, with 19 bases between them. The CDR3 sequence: CASSSQLFTGSSYNEQFF. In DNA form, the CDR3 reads TGTGCCAGCAGCTCACAACTATTTACCGGGAGCTCCTACAATGAGCAGTTCTTC.

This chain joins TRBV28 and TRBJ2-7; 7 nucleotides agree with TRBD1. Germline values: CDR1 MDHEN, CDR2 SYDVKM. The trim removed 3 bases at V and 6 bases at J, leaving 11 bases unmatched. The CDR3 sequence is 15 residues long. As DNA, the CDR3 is TGTGCCAGCAGTTTTCTGCGCTGGGCAGGGGGCGAGCAGTACTTC. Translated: CASSFLRWAGGEQYF. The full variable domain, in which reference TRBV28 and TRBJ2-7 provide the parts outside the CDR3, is DVKVTQSSRYLVKRTGEKVFLECVQDMDHENMFWYRQDPGLGLRLIYFSYDVKMKEKGDIPEGYSVSREKKERFSLILESASTNQTSMYLCASSFLRWAGGEQYFGPGTRLTVT.

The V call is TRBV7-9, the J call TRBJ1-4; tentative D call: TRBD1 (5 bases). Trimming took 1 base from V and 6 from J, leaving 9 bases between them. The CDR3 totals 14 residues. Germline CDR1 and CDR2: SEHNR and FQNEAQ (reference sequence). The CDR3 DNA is TGTGCCAGCAGCTTAGTGCGGGGGGATGAAAAACTGTTTTTT. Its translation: CASSLVRGDEKLFF.